Given below is one T cell receptor (beta chain) in context. The PCR ran on 60 Vbeta and 13 Jbeta primers. Method: immunoSEQ multiplex PCR; TCRdb's copy keeps in-frame clones and lacks some. The table lists under 200,000 clones, over 75% of them singletons. The data were taken from a study of cytomegalovirus exposure and HLA in healthy donors. This TCR was recovered from a woman between 50 and 59 years old in good health and CMV-seropositive. The specimen sequenced was PBMCs.

The CDR3: CASSLMGGAPGELFF. The CDR3 nucleotides are TGTGCCAGCAGCCTCATGGGGGGTGCCCCCGGGGAGCTGTTTTTT. This chain uses TRBV7-2 with TRBJ2-2, with D tentatively TRBD2 (6 bases). The germline gives CDR1 SGHTA, CDR2 FQGNSA. Trimming removed 5 bases from V and 6 bases from J, with 16 bases in between. This CDR3 is 15 amino acids long.